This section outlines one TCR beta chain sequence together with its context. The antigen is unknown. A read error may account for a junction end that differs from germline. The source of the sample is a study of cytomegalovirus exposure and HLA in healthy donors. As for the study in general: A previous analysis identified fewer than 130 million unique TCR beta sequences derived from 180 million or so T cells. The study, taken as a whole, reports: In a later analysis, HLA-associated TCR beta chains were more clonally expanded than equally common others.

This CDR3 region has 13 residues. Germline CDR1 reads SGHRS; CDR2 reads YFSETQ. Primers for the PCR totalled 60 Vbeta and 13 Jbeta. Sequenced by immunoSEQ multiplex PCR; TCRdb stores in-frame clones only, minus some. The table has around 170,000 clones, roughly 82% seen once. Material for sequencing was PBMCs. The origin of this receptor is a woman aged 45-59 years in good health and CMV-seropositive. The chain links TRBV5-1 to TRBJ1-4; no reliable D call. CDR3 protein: CASSLDGSSSPGF. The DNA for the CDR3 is TGCGCCAGCAGCTTGGATGGGTCTAGTAGTCCTGGGTTT.